This entry describes one T cell receptor beta chain. These data originate in a study of blood T cell repertoires in COVID-19. As for the study in general: Acute and convalescent COVID-19 specimens originated in the United States, Italy and Spain.

Profiling relied on immunoSEQ multiplex PCR, and the TCRdb table lists in-frame clones only, not all of them. This sample has 150,000 or so clones, with 84% found just once. V was pared by 2 bases and J by 7 bases, with 8 bases between. The length of the CDR3 is 12 residues. Germline V gives CDR1 LGHDT, CDR2 YNNKEL (reference sequence). The clonotype comes from a man aged 45 to 65 who had recovered from COVID-19. The genes are TRBV3-1 (or the pseudogene TRBV3-2) and TRBJ1-2; D gene ambiguous. The sequenced sample consisted of PBMCs or T cells enriched from blood (not recorded which). The CDR3 loop is CASSQTTIGYTF. Written as DNA, the CDR3 is TGTGCCAGCAGCCAAACGACAATTGGCTACACCTTC.